Below are 21 T cell receptor beta chains sequenced from a single sample in a study of CXCR3-negative and CXCR3-positive naive CD8 T cells. The authors made the TRB cDNA libraries by 5' RACE using UMI labels. TCRdb reanalyzed the 5' RACE reads, giving one entry per CDR3 protein sequence and no DNA. This sample contains more than 50,000 distinct CDR3 sequences. What was sequenced was naive CXCR3- CD8+ T cells from blood. The subset here: CD45RO-CCR7+CD27+CD95- naive CD8+ T cells lacking CXCR3 (TNR3-). These TCRs come from a human donor in good health. Some clones in this sample may be carry-over from other donors' samples.

The chain employs TRBV7-9 and TRBJ1-2. CDR3 length equals 14 residues. Germline V gene sequence: CDR1 SEHNR, CDR2 FQNEAQ (reference sequence). CDR3 amino acids: CASSHRDRNYGYTF.

This chain connects TRBV28 to TRBJ2-7; as DNA is missing, the TRBD1 call by TCRdb cannot be tested. The germline CDR1 and CDR2 sequences are MDHEN and SYDVKM. The CDR3 loop spans 16 amino acids. The CDR3 sequence: CASSRPSGQRFYEQYF.

The V call is TRBV20-1, the J call TRBJ2-7; lacking DNA, the TRBD1 call made by TCRdb goes unchecked. This CDR3 has 16 residues. Germline lookup yields CDR1 DFQATT and CDR2 SNEGSKA (reference sequence). CDR3 protein: CSANPGQAVSSYEQYF.

The chain uses TRBV12-3 or TRBV12-4 and TRBJ1-2; TCRdb's D call, TRBD1, is unchecked because there is no DNA. There are 14 residues in the CDR3. The CDR3 reads CASSATEGAEGYTF.

The chain combines TRBV5-1 with TRBJ2-7; TCRdb's D call of TRBD1 is untestable without DNA. The CDR3 is made up of 16 amino acids. In germline, CDR1 is SGHRS, CDR2 YFSETQ. The CDR3 loop reads CASSLTAGTGRDEQYF. Full variable domain (missing parts from reference TRBV5-1 and TRBJ2-7): KAGVTQTPRYLIKTRGQQVTLSCSPISGHRSVSWYQQTPGQGLQFLFEYFSETQRNKGNFPGRFSGRQFSNSRSEMNVSTLELGDSALYLCASSLTAGTGRDEQYFGPGTRLTVT.

The chain employs TRBV7-8 and TRBJ1-2; TCRdb selects TRBD1, and the lack of DNA leaves this call unchecked. The CDR3 length is 15 residues. Looked up from germline, CDR1 is SGHVS and CDR2 is FQNEAQ. CDR3 loop: CASSLGQGTPGGYTF. The variable domain in full, with the rest retrieved from reference TRBV7-8 and TRBJ1-2, is GAGVSQSPRYKVAKRGQDVALRCDPISGHVSLFWYQQALGQGPEFLTYFQNEAQLDKSGLPSDRFFAERPEGSVSTLKIQRTQQEDSAVYLCASSLGQGTPGGYTFGSGTRLTVV.

The gene calls are TRBV5-1 and TRBJ2-1; there is no DNA to check the TCRdb D call of TRBD2. This CDR3 is built from 19 residues. CDR1 is SGHRS, CDR2 YFSETQ, per germline. The CDR3 region is CASSLLASGRATMDNEQFF.

The chain combines TRBV28 with TRBJ2-7. The CDR3 contains 15 residues. Germline V gene data show CDR1 as MDHEN and CDR2 as SYDVKM. The CDR3 loop reads CASSLEVTGSYEQYF.

The V and J genes are TRBV15 and TRBJ2-7; the TRBD1 assignment by TCRdb is unverifiable without DNA. The CDR3 sequence is 15 residues long. The germline V gene encodes CDR1 LNHNV and CDR2 YYDKDF (reference sequence). This CDR3 reads CATSSGTGGSYEQYF.

The chain joins TRBV10-3 to TRBJ2-4; the TRBD1 assignment by TCRdb is unverifiable without DNA. CDR1 ENHRY and CDR2 SYGVKD come from the germline V gene. The CDR3 length is 14 residues. CDR3 region: CAISDRTGGNIQYF.

This chain joins TRBV5-6 and TRBJ2-1; the TCRdb D gene call, TRBD1, has no DNA to confirm it. The CDR3 consists of 17 residues. The V gene's germline CDR1 is SGHDT and CDR2 YYEEEE. The CDR3 sequence is CASSFLGRGRLDNEQFF.

V usage is TRBV2 and J usage is TRBJ2-2. CDR3 length equals 12 residues. Germline V gene data show CDR1 as SNHLY and CDR2 as FYNNEI. CDR3 sequence reads: CARGTSAGELFF.

The J gene is TRBJ2-1, the V gene TRBV7-3; the TRBD1 assignment by TCRdb is unverifiable without DNA. Germline V gene data show CDR1 as SGHTA and CDR2 as FQGTGA. The CDR3 runs to 14 residues. The CDR3 is CASSPDETDNEQFF. Full variable domain (remainder filled in from reference TRBV7-3 and TRBJ2-1): GAGVSQTPSNKVTEKGKYVELRCDPISGHTALYWYRQSLGQGPEFLIYFQGTGAADDSGLPNDRFFAVRPEGSVSTLKIQRTERGDSAVYLCASSPDETDNEQFFGPGTRLTVL.

The chain couples TRBV25-1 to TRBJ2-7; absent DNA, TCRdb's TRBD2 call cannot be checked. Germline CDR1 MGHDK, CDR2 SYGVNS. CDR3 length: 14 residues. The CDR3 region is CASSDGWGKHEQYF.

This chain uses TRBV20-1 with TRBJ1-5; TCRdb's D gene call, TRBD1, goes unchecked for lack of DNA. The length of the CDR3 is 12 residues. Germline V gene lookup returns CDR1 DFQATT and CDR2 SNEGSKA (reference sequence). CDR3 protein: CSAPGPYQPQHF.

The chain couples TRBV5-1 to TRBJ2-2; TCRdb proposes TRBD1, but this gene call is untestable without DNA. Germline CDR1 and CDR2: SGHRS and YFSETQ. The CDR3 contains 16 residues. The CDR3 reads CASGAWGGQNTGELFF. Filled out from reference TRBV5-1 and TRBJ2-2, the complete variable domain reads KAGVTQTPRYLIKTRGQQVTLSCSPISGHRSVSWYQQTPGQGLQFLFEYFSETQRNKGNFPGRFSGRQFSNSRSEMNVSTLELGDSALYLCASGAWGGQNTGELFFGEGSRLTVL.

This sequence joins TRBV6-5 and TRBJ2-7; TCRdb returns TRBD1, unconfirmable since there is no DNA. CDR1 is MNHEY, CDR2 SVGAGI, per germline. CDR3 length: 17 residues. The CDR3: CASSYSAEAGQSYEQYF.

The chain recombines TRBV14 with TRBJ2-1; the D call of TRBD2 rests on TCRdb alone, since no DNA is present to check it. The CDR3 loop spans 17 amino acids. The germline CDR1 and CDR2 sequences are SGHDN and FVKESK. The CDR3: CASSQEPSLTLYNEQFF.

The rearrangement uses TRBV6-5 and TRBJ2-3; TCRdb proposes TRBD1, but this gene call is untestable without DNA. The CDR3 spans 17 residues. Germline-derived CDR1 and CDR2 are MNHEY and SVGAGI. CDR3 loop: CASSSPGQGGGPDTQYF.

V usage is TRBV5-1 and J usage is TRBJ1-1; TCRdb picks TRBD1, but there is no DNA to check that call. CDR1 is SGHRS and CDR2 is YFSETQ in the germline V gene. The CDR3 runs 11 residues. The CDR3 sequence: CASSRGQEAFF.

This chain uses TRBV3-1 with TRBJ1-6; lacking DNA, the TRBD1 call made by TCRdb goes unchecked. Germline loops: CDR1 LGHDT, CDR2 YNNKEL (reference sequence). The CDR3 spans 15 residues. The CDR3 sequence: CASSQGATGYSPLHF.